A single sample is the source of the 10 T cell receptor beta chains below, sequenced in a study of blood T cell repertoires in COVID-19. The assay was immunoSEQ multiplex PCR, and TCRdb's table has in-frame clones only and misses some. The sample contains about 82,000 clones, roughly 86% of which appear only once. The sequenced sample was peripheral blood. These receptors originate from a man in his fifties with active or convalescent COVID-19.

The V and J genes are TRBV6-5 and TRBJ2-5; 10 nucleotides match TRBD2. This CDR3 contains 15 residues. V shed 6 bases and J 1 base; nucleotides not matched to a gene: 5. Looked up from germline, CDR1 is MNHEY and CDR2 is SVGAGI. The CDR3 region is CASRGLAGVQETQYF. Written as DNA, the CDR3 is TGTGCCAGCAGAGGTCTAGCGGGGGTCCAAGAGACCCAGTACTTC.

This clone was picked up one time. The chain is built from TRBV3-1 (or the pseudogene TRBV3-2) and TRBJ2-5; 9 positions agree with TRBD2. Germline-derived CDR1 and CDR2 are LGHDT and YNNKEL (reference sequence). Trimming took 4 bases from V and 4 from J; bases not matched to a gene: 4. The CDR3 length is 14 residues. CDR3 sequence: CASSLNSGRETQYF. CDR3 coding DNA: TGTGCCAGCAGCCTAAATAGCGGGAGAGAGACCCAGTACTTC.

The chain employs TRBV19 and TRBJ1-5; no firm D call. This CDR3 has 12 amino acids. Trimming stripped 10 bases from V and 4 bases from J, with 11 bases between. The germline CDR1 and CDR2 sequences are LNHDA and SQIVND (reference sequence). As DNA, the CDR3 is TGTGCCACCACGACGGGGAATCAGCCCCAGCATTTT. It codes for CATTTGNQPQHF.

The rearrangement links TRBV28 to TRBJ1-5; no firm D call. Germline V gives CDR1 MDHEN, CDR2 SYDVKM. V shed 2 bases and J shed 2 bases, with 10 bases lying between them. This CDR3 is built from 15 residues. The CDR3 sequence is CASSLGPGGNQPQHF. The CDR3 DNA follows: TGTGCCAGCAGTTTAGGTCCCGGGGGCAATCAGCCCCAGCATTTT.

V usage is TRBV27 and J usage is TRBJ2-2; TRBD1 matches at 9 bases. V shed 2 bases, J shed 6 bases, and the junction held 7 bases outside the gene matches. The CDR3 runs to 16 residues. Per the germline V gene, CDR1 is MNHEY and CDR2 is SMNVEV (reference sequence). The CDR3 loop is CASSLKKGTGSGELFF. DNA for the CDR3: TGTGCCAGCAGTTTAAAAAAAGGGACAGGGTCCGGGGAGCTGTTTTTT.

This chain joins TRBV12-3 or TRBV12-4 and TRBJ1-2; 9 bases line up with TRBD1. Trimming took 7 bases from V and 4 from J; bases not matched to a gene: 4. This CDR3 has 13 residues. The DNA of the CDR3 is TGTGCCAGCACCACAGGGGGCGGCTATGGCTACACCTTC. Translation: CASTTGGGYGYTF.

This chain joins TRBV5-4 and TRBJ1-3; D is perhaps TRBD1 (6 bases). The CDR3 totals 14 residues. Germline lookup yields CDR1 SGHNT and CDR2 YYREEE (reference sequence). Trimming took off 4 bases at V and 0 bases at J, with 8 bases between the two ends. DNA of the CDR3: TGTGCCAGCAGCCCGGACAGCTCTGGAAACACCATATATTTT. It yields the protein CASSPDSSGNTIYF.

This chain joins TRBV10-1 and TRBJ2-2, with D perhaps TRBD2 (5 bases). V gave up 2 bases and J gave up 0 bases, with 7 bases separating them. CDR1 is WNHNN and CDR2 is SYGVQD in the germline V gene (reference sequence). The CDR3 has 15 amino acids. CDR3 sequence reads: CASSEGSANTGELFF. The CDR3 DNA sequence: TGCGCCAGCAGTGAGGGTAGCGCGAACACCGGGGAGCTGTTTTTT.

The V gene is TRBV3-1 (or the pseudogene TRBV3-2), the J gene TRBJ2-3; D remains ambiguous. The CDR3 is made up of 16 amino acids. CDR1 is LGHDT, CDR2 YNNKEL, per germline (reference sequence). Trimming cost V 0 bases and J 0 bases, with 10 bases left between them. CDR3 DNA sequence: TGTGCCAGCAGCCAAGAATCGGAGTCTAGCACAGATACGCAGTATTTT. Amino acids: CASSQESESSTDTQYF.

The CDR3 nucleotides are TGCGCCAGCAGTGGGGGGACAGGGATAACCTACGAGCAGTACTTC. Amino acids: CASSGGTGITYEQYF. The chain carries TRBV10-2 and TRBJ2-7; 9 positions match TRBD1. CDR1 is WSHSY, CDR2 SAAADI, per germline. The CDR3 is made up of 15 amino acids. V lost 4 bases and J lost 2; bases outside the gene matches: 6.